This TCR beta chain was observed in a study of blood T cell repertoires in COVID-19. Before they entered the study, exposed participants had met a COVID-19 case within 2 weeks. TCRdb keeps only in-frame clones here, not all; method: immunoSEQ multiplex PCR. In the table there are about 350,000 clones, 85% to 90% of which are singletons. V lost 5 bases and J 6 bases, leaving 9 bases between the germline ends. CDR1 and CDR2 from the germline V gene are KGHDR and SFDVKD. The CDR3 covers 13 residues. The V call is TRBV24-1, the J call TRBJ2-2; D remains ambiguous. This TCR was sampled from a woman aged 25 to 39 who had been exposed to COVID-19. What was sequenced was PBMCs or T cells enriched from blood (not recorded which). Here the CDR3 DNA reads TGTGCCACCAGTGTCTCGGGTCCCGGGGAGCTGTTTTTT. Translated, it gives CATSVSGPGELFF.